The clone carrying this TCR beta chain has a single count. Per the original methods: Scientists estimated how many nucleated cells there were by amplifying reference gene primers. TCRdb's table, derived via immunoSEQ multiplex PCR, lists solely in-frame clones and lacks some. V and J calls plus clone size are reproduced from that table; the DNA served to infer D and trimming. Of fewer than 50,000 clones listed, 81% were seen once; the top ten hold approximately 42%. The data were taken from a study of blood T cell repertoires in COVID-19. Study as a whole: The origin of the acute and convalescent COVID-19 samples was the United States, Italy and Spain. PBMCs, B-cell-depleted T cells, or T cells were the source of the cDNA or gDNA that made up the material.

Trimming took 7 bases from V and 4 from J, leaving 11 bases between them. The CDR3 has 12 residues. Germline lookup yields CDR1 SGHVS and CDR2 FQNEAQ. The gene calls are TRBV7-8 and TRBJ2-7; D may be TRBD1 (6 bases). Sequencing input: peripheral blood. The sequence was collected from a man in his forties with active or convalescent COVID-19. The CDR3 spells CASNRVGYEQYF. In DNA, the CDR3 is TGTGCCAGCAACAGGGTGGGTTACGAGCAGTACTTC.